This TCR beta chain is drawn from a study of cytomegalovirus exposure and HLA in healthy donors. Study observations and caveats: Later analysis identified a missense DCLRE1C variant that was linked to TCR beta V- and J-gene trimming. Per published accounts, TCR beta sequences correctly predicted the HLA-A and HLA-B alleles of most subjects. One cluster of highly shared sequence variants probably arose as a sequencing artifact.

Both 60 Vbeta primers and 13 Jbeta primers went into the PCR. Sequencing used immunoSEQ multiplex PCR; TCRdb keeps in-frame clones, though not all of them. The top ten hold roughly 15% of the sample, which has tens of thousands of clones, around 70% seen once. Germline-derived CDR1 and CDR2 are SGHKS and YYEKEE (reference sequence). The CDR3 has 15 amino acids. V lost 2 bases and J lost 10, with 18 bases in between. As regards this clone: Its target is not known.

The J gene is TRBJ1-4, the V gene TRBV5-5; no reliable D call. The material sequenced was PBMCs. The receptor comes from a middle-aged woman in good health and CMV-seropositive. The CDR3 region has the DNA TGTGCCAGCAGCTTAACTGGGCTAAGTTATGGAAAACTGTTTTTT. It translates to CASSLTGLSYGKLFF.